These 18 T cell receptor beta chains were all obtained from the same sample, sequenced in a study of blood T cell repertoires in COVID-19. The protocol was immunoSEQ multiplex PCR, while the TCRdb copy is restricted to in-frame clones and leaves out a portion. The table includes approximately 170,000 clones, roughly nine tenths detected once. The specimen was peripheral blood. The receptors were gathered from a man aged 55 to 70 with active or convalescent COVID-19.

The chain is built from TRBV18 and TRBJ1-3; TRBD1 aligns across 7 bases. Germline V gene lookup returns CDR1 KGHSH and CDR2 LQKENI. Trimming at V came to 3 bases and at J to 2 bases, leaving 10 bases not matched to a gene. The length of the CDR3 is 17 residues. The CDR3, as DNA: TGTGCCAGCTCACCGCAGCAGGGGGTCTCGACTGGAAACACCATATATTTT. It codes for CASSPQQGVSTGNTIYF.

The rearrangement uses TRBV18 and TRBJ2-3; TRBD2 agrees at 10 bases. Germline V gene data show CDR1 as KGHSH and CDR2 as LQKENI. Trimming cost V 3 bases and J 3 bases; bases outside gene matches: 3. The CDR3 runs to 15 residues. CDR3 sequence (DNA): TGTGCCAGCTCACCTAGCGGGGGGATAACAGATACGCAGTATTTT. It codes for CASSPSGGITDTQYF.

The V gene is TRBV12-3 or TRBV12-4, the J gene TRBJ1-5; D gene ambiguous. The V end was cut by 5 bases, the J end by 4 bases, with 9 bases between. The length of the CDR3 is 13 residues. The CDR3: CASSIQNNQPQHF. CDR3 DNA sequence: TGTGCCAGCAGTATACAGAATAATCAGCCCCAGCATTTT.

The rearrangement joins TRBV5-1 to TRBJ2-1; perhaps TRBD1 as D (6 bases). The V end lost 4 bases, the J end lost 4 bases, and 15 bases lay between the germline ends. CDR3 length equals 15 residues. The germline CDR1 and CDR2 sequences are SGHRS and YFSETQ. This chain's CDR3 is CASSPLDSPYNEQFF. The CDR3 nucleotides read TGCGCCAGCAGCCCTCTGGACAGCCCTTACAATGAGCAGTTCTTC.

V and J are TRBV19 and TRBJ2-7, with a weak D call TRBD1 (7 bases). With 5 bases removed from V and 2 bases from J, the gap between germline ends came to 19 bases. The germline V gene encodes CDR1 LNHDA and CDR2 SQIVND (reference sequence). This CDR3 comprises 16 residues. The chain's CDR3 is CASSLAGGSGAYEQYF. CDR3 sequence (DNA): TGTGCCAGTAGTCTGGCAGGGGGTTCGGGAGCCTACGAGCAGTACTTC.

The chain has TRBV19 and TRBJ1-1, with 10 nucleotides matching TRBD1. Germline V lookup: CDR1 LNHDA, CDR2 SQIVND (reference sequence). Trimming took 10 bases from V and 4 from J; bases not matched to a gene: 12. This CDR3 is 15 amino acids long. CDR3: CATSGQGSVFTEAFF. The DNA of the CDR3 is TGTGCCACCTCGGGACAGGGGTCGGTGTTCACTGAAGCTTTCTTT.

The chain couples TRBV5-1 to TRBJ2-7; TRBD2 matches 9 bases. Germline CDR1 is SGHRS and CDR2 is YFSETQ. The V segment lost 0 bases and the J segment 2 bases; nucleotides outside the gene matches: 6. The CDR3 is made up of 16 amino acids. This chain's CDR3 is CASSLEPSGDPYEQYF. The CDR3 coding sequence is TGCGCCAGCAGCTTGGAACCTAGCGGGGACCCCTACGAGCAGTACTTC.

This clone was picked up one time. The chain has TRBV6-5 and TRBJ1-5; D might be TRBD1 (6 bases). Between the trimmed V and J ends, which lost 6 bases and 7 bases, there was a span of 13 bases. CDR3 length equals 13 residues. Germline CDR1 MNHEY, CDR2 SVGAGI. In DNA, the CDR3 is TGTGCCAGCAGCCTGGCAGGGGACCAGCCCCAGCATTTT. The encoded protein is CASSLAGDQPQHF.

The genes are TRBV2 and TRBJ2-3; 7 positions match TRBD1. Germline assignment: CDR1 SNHLY and CDR2 FYNNEI. After removal of 6 bases from V and 0 bases from J, the junction contained 9 bases not matched to a gene. The CDR3 loop spans 16 amino acids. CDR3 DNA sequence: TGTGCCAGCAGACAAAGGGGGCGCACCAGCACAGATACGCAGTATTTT. Protein sequence: CASRQRGRTSTDTQYF.

The genes are TRBV5-4 and TRBJ2-7; tentatively, D is TRBD1 (6 bases). Germline V CDR1 and CDR2: SGHNT, YYREEE (reference sequence). The CDR3 length is 13 residues. V was cut by 0 bases and J by 4 bases, with 8 bases left in between. CDR3 amino acids: CASSLAGQYEQYF. CDR3 DNA sequence: TGTGCCAGCAGCTTGGCAGGACAGTACGAGCAGTACTTC.

The chain carries TRBV5-4 and TRBJ1-2, with a possible D match to TRBD1 (5 bases). The V end lost 2 bases, the J end lost 0 bases, and 8 bases lay between the germline ends. CDR1 is SGHNT and CDR2 is YYREEE in the germline V gene (reference sequence). CDR3 length equals 14 residues. The DNA for the CDR3 is TGTGCCAGCAGCTTAAGACAGACTAACTATGGCTACACCTTC. Protein: CASSLRQTNYGYTF.

The chain links TRBV10-2 to TRBJ2-7, with 10 bases matching TRBD2. CDR1 and CDR2 from the germline V gene are WSHSY and SAAADI. The CDR3 is 16 residues long. The trim removed 4 bases at V and 1 base at J, leaving 7 bases unmatched. The CDR3 sequence is CASSGPPSGSSYEQYF. CDR3 coding DNA: TGCGCCAGCAGTGGACCCCCTAGCGGGAGTTCCTACGAGCAGTACTTC.

The chain uses TRBV2 and TRBJ2-1, with a tentative D call TRBD1 (5 bases). The V gene's germline CDR1 is SNHLY and CDR2 FYNNEI. The CDR3 spans 18 residues. The V and J ends lost 6 bases and 5 bases respectively, with 26 bases between them. DNA of the CDR3: TGTGCCAGCAGGGACAATGGTGGGGTTACGGCGCTAGACAATGAGCAGTTCTTC. Translating it yields CASRDNGGVTALDNEQFF.

This clone was seen just once. V is TRBV5-1 and J is TRBJ2-5; weak D call: TRBD2 (5 bases). The germline gives CDR1 SGHRS, CDR2 YFSETQ. CDR3 length: 15 residues. The V gene lost 0 bases and the J gene lost 2 bases, with 11 bases spanning the gap. The CDR3 reads CASSLVSGVQETQYF. CDR3 DNA: TGCGCCAGCAGCTTGGTAAGCGGAGTTCAAGAGACCCAGTACTTC.

The count of this clone is one. The chain links TRBV6-5 to TRBJ2-7; 12 bases line up with TRBD2. There are 15 residues in the CDR3. CDR1 is MNHEY and CDR2 is SVGAGI in the germline V gene. Germline trimming cut 5 bases from V and 5 bases from J; bases unmatched to any gene: 7. The CDR3 here is CASSHTTSGRHEQYF. The DNA for the CDR3 is TGTGCCAGCAGTCATACGACTAGCGGGAGACACGAGCAGTACTTC.

The V gene is TRBV9, the J gene TRBJ2-1, with TRBD1 matching 7 bases. The CDR3 sequence is 15 residues long. Losses at the gene ends were 3 bases for V and 4 bases for J; bases not matched to a gene: 7. CDR1 and CDR2 (germline): SGDLS, YYNGEE. This chain's CDR3 is CASSGRDSLYNEQFF. Here the CDR3 DNA reads TGTGCCAGCAGCGGCCGGGACAGCTTGTACAATGAGCAGTTCTTC.

This chain connects TRBV5-1 to TRBJ2-1; 11 nucleotides align to TRBD2. The CDR3 extends over 18 amino acids. The germline V gene encodes CDR1 SGHRS and CDR2 YFSETQ. After removal of 1 base from V and 5 bases from J, the junction contained 11 bases not matched to a gene. The CDR3 nucleotides are TGCGCCAGCAGCTTGAGGGCAACTAGCGGGAGAGGCAACAATGAGCAGTTCTTC. Its protein is CASSLRATSGRGNNEQFF.

The CDR3 region has the DNA TGCGCCAGCAGCTACTATGGACAGGGCCAGCCCCAGCATTTT. Translation: CASSYYGQGQPQHF. The chain carries TRBV5-1 and TRBJ1-5; 8 bases fit TRBD1. Germline V gives CDR1 SGHRS, CDR2 YFSETQ. V lost 3 bases, J lost 7 bases, and 6 bases stayed unmatched. The CDR3 consists of 14 residues.